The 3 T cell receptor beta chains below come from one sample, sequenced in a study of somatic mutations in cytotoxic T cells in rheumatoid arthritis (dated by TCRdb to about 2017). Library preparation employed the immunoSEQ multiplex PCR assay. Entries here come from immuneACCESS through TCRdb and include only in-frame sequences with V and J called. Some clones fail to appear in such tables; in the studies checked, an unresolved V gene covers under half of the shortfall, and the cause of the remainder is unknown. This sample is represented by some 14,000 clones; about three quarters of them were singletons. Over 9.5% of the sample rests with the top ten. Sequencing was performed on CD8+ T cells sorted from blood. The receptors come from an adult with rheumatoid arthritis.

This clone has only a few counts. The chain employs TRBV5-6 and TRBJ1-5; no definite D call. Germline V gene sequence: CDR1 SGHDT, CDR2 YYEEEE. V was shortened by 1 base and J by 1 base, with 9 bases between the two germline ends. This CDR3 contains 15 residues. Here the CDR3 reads CASSLRAGSNQPQHF. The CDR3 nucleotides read TGTGCCAGCAGCTTGAGGGCCGGAAGCAATCAGCCCCAGCATTTT.

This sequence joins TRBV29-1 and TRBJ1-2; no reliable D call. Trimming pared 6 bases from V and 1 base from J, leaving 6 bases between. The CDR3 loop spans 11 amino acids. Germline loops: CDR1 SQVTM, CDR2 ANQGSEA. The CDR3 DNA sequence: TGCAGCGTACGCATTAACTATGGCTACACCTTC. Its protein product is CSVRINYGYTF.

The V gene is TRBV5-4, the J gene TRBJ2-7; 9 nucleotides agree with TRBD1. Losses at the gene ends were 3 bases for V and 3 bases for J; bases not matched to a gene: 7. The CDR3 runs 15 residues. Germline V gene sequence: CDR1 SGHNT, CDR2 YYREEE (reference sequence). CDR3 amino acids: CASSSGTGPGYEQYF. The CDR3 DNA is TGTGCCAGCAGCTCCGGGACAGGGCCGGGCTACGAGCAGTACTTC.